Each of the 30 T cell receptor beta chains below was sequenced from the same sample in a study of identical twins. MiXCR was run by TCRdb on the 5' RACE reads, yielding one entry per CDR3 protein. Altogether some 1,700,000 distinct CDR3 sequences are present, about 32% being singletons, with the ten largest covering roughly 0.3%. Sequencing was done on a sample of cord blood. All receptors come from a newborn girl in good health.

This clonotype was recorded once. CDR3: CASSSDASGGLDTQYF. CDR3 nucleotide sequence: TGTGCCAGCAGCTCAGATGCTAGCGGGGGTTTAGATACGCAGTATTTT. The gene calls are TRBV5-6 and TRBJ2-3; 10 bases agree with TRBD2. Germline V gives CDR1 SGHDT, CDR2 YYEEEE. This CDR3 region has 16 residues. Trimming at V came to 3 bases and at J to 5 bases, leaving 9 bases not matched to a gene.

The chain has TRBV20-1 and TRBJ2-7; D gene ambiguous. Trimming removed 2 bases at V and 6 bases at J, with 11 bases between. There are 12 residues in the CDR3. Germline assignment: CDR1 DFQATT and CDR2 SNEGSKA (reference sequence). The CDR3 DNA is TGCAGTGCTAGATCGCAACATCCCGAGCAGTACTTC. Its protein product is CSARSQHPEQYF.

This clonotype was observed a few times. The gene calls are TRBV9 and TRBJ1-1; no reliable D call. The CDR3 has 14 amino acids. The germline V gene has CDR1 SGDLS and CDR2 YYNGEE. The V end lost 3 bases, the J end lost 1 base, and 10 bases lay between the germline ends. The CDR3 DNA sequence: TGTGCCAGCAGCGCCGGACGGAGGAACACTGAAGCTTTCTTT. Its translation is CASSAGRRNTEAFF.

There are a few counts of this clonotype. This CDR3 is CASSNTGVDYGYTF. In nucleotides, the CDR3 is TGTGCCAGCAGCAACACAGGGGTCGACTATGGCTACACCTTC. The V gene is TRBV7-9, the J gene TRBJ1-2; 7 bases match TRBD1. The CDR3 has 14 amino acids. After removal of 5 bases from V and 3 bases from J, the junction contained 6 bases not matched to a gene. Germline lookup yields CDR1 SEHNR and CDR2 FQNEAQ (reference sequence).

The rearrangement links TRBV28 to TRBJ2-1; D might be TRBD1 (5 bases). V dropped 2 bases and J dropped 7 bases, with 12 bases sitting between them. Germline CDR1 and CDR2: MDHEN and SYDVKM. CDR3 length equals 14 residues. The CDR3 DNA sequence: TGTGCCAGCAGTTTACAGGGTTCTCGGAATGAGCAGTTCTTC. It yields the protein CASSLQGSRNEQFF.

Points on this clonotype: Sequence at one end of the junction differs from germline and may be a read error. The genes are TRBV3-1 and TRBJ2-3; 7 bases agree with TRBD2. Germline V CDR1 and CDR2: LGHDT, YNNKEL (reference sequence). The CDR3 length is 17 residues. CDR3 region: CASGQDSRAGVTDTQYF. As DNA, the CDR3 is TGTGCCAGCGGCCAAGATAGTAGGGCGGGAGTAACAGATACGCAGTATTTT.

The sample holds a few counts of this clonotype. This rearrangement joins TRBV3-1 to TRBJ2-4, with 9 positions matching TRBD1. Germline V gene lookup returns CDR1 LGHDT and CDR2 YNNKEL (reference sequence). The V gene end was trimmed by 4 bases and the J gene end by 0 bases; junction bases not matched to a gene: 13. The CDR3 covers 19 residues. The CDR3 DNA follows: TGTGCCAGCAGCCGATCTGACAGGGGGTCGCTCTTAGCCAAAAACATTCAGTACTTC. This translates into CASSRSDRGSLLAKNIQYF. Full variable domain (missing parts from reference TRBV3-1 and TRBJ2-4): DTAVSQTPKYLVTQMGNDKSIKCEQNLGHDTMYWYKQDSKKFLKIMFSYNNKELIINETVPNRFSPKSPDKAHLNLHINSLELGDSAVYFCASSRSDRGSLLAKNIQYFGAGTRLSVL.

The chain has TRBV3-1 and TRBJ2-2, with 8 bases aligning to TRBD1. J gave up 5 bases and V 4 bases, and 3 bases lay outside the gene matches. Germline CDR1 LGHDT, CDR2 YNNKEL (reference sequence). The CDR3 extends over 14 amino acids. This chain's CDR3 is CASSRGQATGELFF. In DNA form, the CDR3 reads TGTGCCAGCAGCCGGGGACAGGCAACCGGGGAGCTGTTTTTT.

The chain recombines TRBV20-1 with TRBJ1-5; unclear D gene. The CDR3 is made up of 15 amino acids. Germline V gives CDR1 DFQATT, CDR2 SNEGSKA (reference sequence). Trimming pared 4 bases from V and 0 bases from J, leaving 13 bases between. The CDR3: CSAIGGQYSNQPQHF. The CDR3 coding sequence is TGCAGTGCTATTGGCGGTCAGTATAGCAATCAGCCCCAGCATTTT.

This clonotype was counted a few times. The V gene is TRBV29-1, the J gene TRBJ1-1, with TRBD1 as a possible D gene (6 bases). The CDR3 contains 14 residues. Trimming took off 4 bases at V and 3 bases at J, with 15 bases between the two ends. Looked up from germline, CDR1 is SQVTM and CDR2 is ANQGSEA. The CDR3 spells CSVGLRRTDTEAFF. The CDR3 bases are TGCAGCGTTGGATTACGACGGACAGACACTGAAGCTTTCTTT.

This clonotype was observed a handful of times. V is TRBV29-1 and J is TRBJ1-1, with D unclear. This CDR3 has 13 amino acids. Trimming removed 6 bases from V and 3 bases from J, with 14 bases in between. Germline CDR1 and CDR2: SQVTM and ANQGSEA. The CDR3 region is CSVTVGRDTEAFF. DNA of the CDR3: TGCAGCGTCACTGTGGGCCGGGACACTGAAGCTTTCTTT.

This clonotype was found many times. In nucleotides, the CDR3 is TGTGCCAGCAGTCGTATCGGGACGCAGTACGAGCAGTACTTC. Its translation is CASSRIGTQYEQYF. The rearrangement joins TRBV12-3 or TRBV12-4 to TRBJ2-7; the D call may be TRBD1 or TRBD2 (5 bases each). V shed 5 bases and J shed 4 bases, with 15 bases lying between them. The length of the CDR3 is 14 residues.

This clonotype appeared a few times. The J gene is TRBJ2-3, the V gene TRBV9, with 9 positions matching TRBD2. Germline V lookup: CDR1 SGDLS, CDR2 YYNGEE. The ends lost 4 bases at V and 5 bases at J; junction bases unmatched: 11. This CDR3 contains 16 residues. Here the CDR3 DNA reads TGTGCCAGCAGCCCTCGGGGAGCGGGAGGTGTAGATACGCAGTATTTT. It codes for CASSPRGAGGVDTQYF.

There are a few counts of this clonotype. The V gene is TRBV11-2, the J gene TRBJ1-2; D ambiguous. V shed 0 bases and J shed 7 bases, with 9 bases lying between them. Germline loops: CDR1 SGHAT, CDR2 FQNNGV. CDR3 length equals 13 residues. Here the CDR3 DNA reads TGTGCCAGCAGCTTAGATCTAGCTAGTGGCTACACCTTC. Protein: CASSLDLASGYTF.

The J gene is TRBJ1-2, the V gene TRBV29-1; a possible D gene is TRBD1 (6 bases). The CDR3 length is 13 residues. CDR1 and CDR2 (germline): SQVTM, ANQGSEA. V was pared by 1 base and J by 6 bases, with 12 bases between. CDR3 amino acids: CSVEGAGENGYTF. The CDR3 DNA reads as TGCAGCGTTGAAGGAGCAGGGGAAAATGGCTACACCTTC.

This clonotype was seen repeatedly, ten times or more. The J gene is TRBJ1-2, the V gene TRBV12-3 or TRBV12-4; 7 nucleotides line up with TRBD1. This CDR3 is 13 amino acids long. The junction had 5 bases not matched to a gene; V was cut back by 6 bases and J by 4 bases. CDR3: CASRITGVYGYTF. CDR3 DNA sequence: TGTGCCAGCAGAATTACAGGGGTCTATGGCTACACCTTC.

The CDR3 region is CSARVSGEWEKLFF. DNA of the CDR3: TGCAGTGCTAGAGTGTCGGGGGAATGGGAAAAACTGTTTTTT. V usage is TRBV20-1 and J usage is TRBJ1-4; tentative D call: TRBD1 (5 bases). This CDR3 is 14 amino acids long. CDR1 DFQATT and CDR2 SNEGSKA come from the germline V gene (reference sequence). Deletions cut 1 base from V and 8 bases from J, with 14 bases between.

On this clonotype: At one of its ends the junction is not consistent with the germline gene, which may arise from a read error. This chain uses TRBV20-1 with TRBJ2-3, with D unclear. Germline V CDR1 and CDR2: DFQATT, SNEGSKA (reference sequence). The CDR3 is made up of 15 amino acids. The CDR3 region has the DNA TGCAGTGCTAGACCAGGACCCTATAGCACAGATACGCGGTATTTT. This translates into CSARPGPYSTDTRYF.

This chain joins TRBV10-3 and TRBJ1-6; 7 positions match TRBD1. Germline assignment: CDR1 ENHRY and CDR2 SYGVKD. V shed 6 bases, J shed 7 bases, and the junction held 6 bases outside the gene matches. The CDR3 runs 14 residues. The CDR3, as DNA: TGTGCCATCAGAGGGACAGAGAGAAATTCACCCCTCCACTTT. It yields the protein CAIRGTERNSPLHF.

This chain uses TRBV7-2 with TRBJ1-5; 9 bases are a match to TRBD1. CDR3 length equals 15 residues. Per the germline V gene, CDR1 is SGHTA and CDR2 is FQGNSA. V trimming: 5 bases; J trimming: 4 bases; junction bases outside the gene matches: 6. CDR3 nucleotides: TGTGCCAGCAGCCTCCGGACAGGGGAGAATCAGCCCCAGCATTTT. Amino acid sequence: CASSLRTGENQPQHF.

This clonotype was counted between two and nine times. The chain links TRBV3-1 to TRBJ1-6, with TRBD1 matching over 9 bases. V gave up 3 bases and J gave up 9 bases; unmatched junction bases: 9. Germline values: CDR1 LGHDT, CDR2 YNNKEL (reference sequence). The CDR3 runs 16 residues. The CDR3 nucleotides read TGTGCCAGCAGCCAGGAGCGACTGACAGGGGGTTCACCCCTCCACTTT. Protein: CASSQERLTGGSPLHF.

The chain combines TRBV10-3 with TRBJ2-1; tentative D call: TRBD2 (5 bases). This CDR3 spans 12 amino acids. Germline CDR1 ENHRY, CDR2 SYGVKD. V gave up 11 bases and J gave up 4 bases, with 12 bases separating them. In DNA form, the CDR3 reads TGTGCCGTCACGGACTTTTACAATGAGCAGTTCTTC. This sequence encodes CAVTDFYNEQFF.

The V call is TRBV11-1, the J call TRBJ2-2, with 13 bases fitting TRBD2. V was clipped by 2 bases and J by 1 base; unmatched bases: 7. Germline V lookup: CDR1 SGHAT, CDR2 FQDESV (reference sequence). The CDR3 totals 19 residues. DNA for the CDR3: TGTGCCAGCAGCTTATTTGGCGGACTAGCGGGAGTGAACACCGGGGAGCTGTTTTTT. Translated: CASSLFGGLAGVNTGELFF.

CDR3 DNA: TGCGCCAGCAGCTTGGATCTGGGTATGAACACTGAAGCTTTCTTT. This sequence encodes CASSLDLGMNTEAFF. The V gene is TRBV5-1, the J gene TRBJ1-1; no clear D gene. CDR3 length: 15 amino acids. The germline V gene has CDR1 SGHRS and CDR2 YFSETQ. Deletions cut 0 bases from V and 0 bases from J, with 9 bases between.

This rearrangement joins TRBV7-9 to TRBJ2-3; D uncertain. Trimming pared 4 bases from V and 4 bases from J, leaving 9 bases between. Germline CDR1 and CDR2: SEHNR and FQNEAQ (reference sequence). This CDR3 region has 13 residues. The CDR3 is CASSSSMADTQYF. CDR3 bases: TGTGCCAGCAGCTCCTCGATGGCAGATACGCAGTATTTT.

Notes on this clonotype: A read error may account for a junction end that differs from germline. The CDR3 spells CGVEGLLAGDRAVEQFF. For the CDR3, the DNA is TGCGGCGTTGAAGGGCTGCTAGCGGGAGATCGTGCTGTTGAGCAGTTCTTC. This rearrangement joins TRBV29-1 to TRBJ2-1; 10 bases match TRBD2. CDR3 size: 17 residues. Germline assignment: CDR1 SQVTM and CDR2 ANQGSEA.

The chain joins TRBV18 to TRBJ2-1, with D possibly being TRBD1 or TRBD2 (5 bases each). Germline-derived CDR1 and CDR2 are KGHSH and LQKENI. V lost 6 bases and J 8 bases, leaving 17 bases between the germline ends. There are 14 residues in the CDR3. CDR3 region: CASSRTKAVDEQFF. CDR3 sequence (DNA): TGTGCCAGCTCCCGGACAAAAGCGGTAGATGAGCAGTTCTTC.

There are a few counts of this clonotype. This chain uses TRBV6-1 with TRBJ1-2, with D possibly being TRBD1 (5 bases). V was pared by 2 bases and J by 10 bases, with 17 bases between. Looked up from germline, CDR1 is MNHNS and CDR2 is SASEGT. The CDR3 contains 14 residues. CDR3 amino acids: CASSELWSGRIYTF. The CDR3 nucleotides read TGTGCCAGCAGTGAATTATGGTCAGGGAGGATCTACACCTTC.

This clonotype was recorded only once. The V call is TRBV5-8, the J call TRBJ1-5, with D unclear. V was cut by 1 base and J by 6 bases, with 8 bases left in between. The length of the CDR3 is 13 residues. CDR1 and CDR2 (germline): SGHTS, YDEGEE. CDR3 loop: CASSLTVAQPQHF. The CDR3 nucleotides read TGTGCCAGCAGCTTGACAGTGGCTCAGCCCCAGCATTTT.

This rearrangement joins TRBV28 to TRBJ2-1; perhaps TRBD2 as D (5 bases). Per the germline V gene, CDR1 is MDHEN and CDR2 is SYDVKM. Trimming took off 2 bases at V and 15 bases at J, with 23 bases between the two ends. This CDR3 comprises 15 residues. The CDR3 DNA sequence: TGTGCCAGCAGTTTAATTAGCGCCACCCCGAAGGATTCGTTCTTC. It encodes CASSLISATPKDSFF.